This T cell receptor (beta chain) is from a study of molecular identifiers for immune sequencing clone quantification. Via MiXCR, TCRdb re-called the PCR reads, giving one row per CDR3 protein. The sample lists some 97,000 distinct CDR3 sequences, 24% occurring once. This clonotype was picked up many times. Its antigen is unknown. The V segment lost 5 bases and the J segment 4 bases; nucleotides outside the gene matches: 5. This CDR3 has 15 amino acids. Germline loops: CDR1 MGHDK, CDR2 SYGVNS. Study observations and caveats: Jurkat TCR RNA spiked in from one cell could reportedly be detected among about 1.1 million naive cells. Beyond 20 RNA copies, clones held over 97% of effector molecules, compared with under 1% in naive cells.

Sequenced material: naive CD8+ T cells from blood, with Jurkat cell RNA spiked in. Subset of the sample: FACS-sorted CD8+CD4-CCR7+CD45RA+ naive T cells. The receptor comes from a human donor in good health. Some libraries in this study had Jurkat cell RNA spiked in. This rearrangement joins TRBV25-1 to TRBJ1-1; 12 bases line up with TRBD1. The CDR3 region is CASSQGQGAGTEAFF. The CDR3 region has the DNA TGTGCCAGCAGTCAGGGACAGGGGGCGGGCACTGAAGCTTTCTTT.